This TCR beta chain was identified in a study of cytomegalovirus exposure and HLA in healthy donors. The CDR3 has 16 amino acids. Germline loops: CDR1 SGHRS, CDR2 YFSETQ. V lost 4 bases to trimming and J lost 7 bases; unmatched junction nucleotides: 9. The PCR was carried out with 60 Vbeta primers and 13 Jbeta primers. TCRdb's table, derived via immunoSEQ multiplex PCR, lists solely in-frame clones and lacks some. In the table there are 100,000 or so clones, about 70% of which are singletons. Concerning this clone itself: Its antigen is not identified.

General study findings and limits: A few CMV-associated chains proved CMV antigen-specific in vitro. A later analysis reportedly identified an Asian-associated ancestry cluster as carrying fewer N-insertions than the 666-donor mean.

Healthy people donating bone marrow made up the donors. Sequencing used PBMCs. This chain joins TRBV5-1 and TRBJ1-6, with TRBD1 identical over 9 bases. This TCR was recovered from a man aged 45-65 years in good health and CMV-seropositive. CDR3 region: CASSNKQGAENSPLHF. CDR3 sequence (DNA): TGCGCCAGCAGCAACAAACAGGGGGCAGAGAATTCACCCCTCCACTTT.